This TCR beta chain was profiled in a study of T cell repertoires in aging, cancer and after chemotherapy. As for the study in general: Over several months to years, re-sampled healthy donor repertoires clearly shared clones. Study-level results: Across the chemotherapy interval, each cancer cohort showed higher median generation probability, suggesting thymic rebound.

Multiplex touch-down PCR with TRB-A/B primers amplified rearranged V-D-J TRB sequences. TCRdb ran MiXCR on the multiplex PCR reads and lists one entry per CDR3 protein. The sample has 9,400 or so distinct CDR3 sequences, around two fifths seen once. Germline-derived CDR1 and CDR2 are MNHEY and SVGAGI. The CDR3 is 14 amino acids. Trimming removed 1 base at V and 1 base at J, with 7 bases between. Amplification of TCR beta used genomic DNA extracted from peripheral blood. This clonotype occurred a few times. Its antigen remains unidentified. V gene TRBV6-5 combines with J gene TRBJ1-1; no reliable D call. Sequencing was performed on blood. This TCR came from a human donor in good health. CDR3 residues: CASSYLEWNTEAFF. The CDR3 region has the DNA TGTGCCAGCAGTTACTTAGAATGGAACACTGAAGCTTTCTTT.